The 27 T cell receptor beta chains below come from one sample, sequenced in a study of blood T cell repertoires in COVID-19. Measured with immunoSEQ multiplex PCR; TCRdb has only the in-frame clones, and not every one. The repertoire holds a few hundred thousand clones, with approximately 88% as singletons. Material: PBMCs or T cells enriched from blood (not recorded which). The receptors stem from a woman aged 40 to 49 who had been exposed to COVID-19.

The chain is built from TRBV7-2 and TRBJ1-1, with D unclear. This CDR3 has 13 amino acids. Trimming pared 2 bases from V and 6 bases from J, leaving 10 bases between. The germline gives CDR1 SGHTA, CDR2 FQGNSA. The CDR3 protein is CASSLLLAAEAFF. In DNA, the CDR3 is TGTGCCAGCAGCTTATTGTTGGCAGCTGAAGCTTTCTTT.

The chain employs TRBV30 and TRBJ2-7; D uncertain. V was cut by 0 bases and J by 5 bases, with 17 bases left in between. This CDR3 has 15 amino acids. The germline gives CDR1 GTSNPN, CDR2 SVGIG (reference sequence). CDR3 DNA sequence: TGTGCCTGGAGTGTCTTAGTTCGTGGAGTCGACGAGCAGTACTTC. Encoded protein: CAWSVLVRGVDEQYF.

The V and J genes are TRBV7-2 and TRBJ2-7; TRBD1 agrees at 8 bases. CDR1 is SGHTA and CDR2 is FQGNSA in the germline V gene. The CDR3 has 15 amino acids. The junction had 13 bases not matched to a gene; V was cut back by 3 bases and J by 9 bases. The chain's CDR3 is CASSLMLTGASGQYF. In DNA, the CDR3 is TGTGCCAGCAGCTTGATGCTGACAGGGGCTAGTGGGCAGTACTTC.

The chain employs TRBV2 and TRBJ1-1, with 7 bases matching TRBD1. With 8 bases clipped from V and 1 base from J, the junction kept 10 bases outside the gene matches. The V gene's germline CDR1 is SNHLY and CDR2 FYNNEI. This CDR3 contains 15 residues. The CDR3 protein is CASSPATGKNTEAFF. CDR3 DNA: TGTGCCAGCTCACCTGCGACAGGGAAGAACACTGAAGCTTTCTTT.

V gene TRBV7-9 combines with J gene TRBJ1-6, with D perhaps matching TRBD1 (6 bases). Trimming took 2 bases from V and 5 from J, leaving 7 bases between them. Germline lookup yields CDR1 SEHNR and CDR2 FQNEAQ (reference sequence). The CDR3 runs to 14 residues. CDR3 coding DNA: TGTGCCAGCAGCTTAACAGGGAATAATTCACCCCTCCACTTT. Translation: CASSLTGNNSPLHF.

V usage is TRBV7-3 and J usage is TRBJ2-2; no reliable D call. Trimming stripped 2 bases from V and 0 bases from J, with 4 bases between. Germline V gene sequence: CDR1 SGHTA, CDR2 FQGTGA. This CDR3 has 14 residues. This CDR3 reads CASSLDTNTGELFF. As DNA, the CDR3 is TGTGCCAGCAGCTTAGACACGAACACCGGGGAGCTGTTTTTT. Together with reference TRBV7-3 and TRBJ2-2, the CDR3 gives the full variable domain: GAGVSQTPSNKVTEKGKYVELRCDPISGHTALYWYRQSLGQGPEFLIYFQGTGAADDSGLPNDRFFAVRPEGSVSTLKIQRTERGDSAVYLCASSLDTNTGELFFGEGSRLTVL.

To note about this clone: Other DNA sequences in this specimen translate into the identical CDR3. The CDR3, as DNA: TGCGCCAGCAGATTAGCGGGGGGCAACACAGATACGCAGTATTTT. Its translation: CASRLAGGNTDTQYF. This sequence joins TRBV5-1 and TRBJ2-3, with 10 bases fitting TRBD2. The CDR3 totals 15 residues. Germline V gives CDR1 SGHRS, CDR2 YFSETQ. V shed 5 bases, J shed 2 bases, and the junction held 5 bases outside the gene matches.

The chain has TRBV3-1 (or the pseudogene TRBV3-2) and TRBJ2-1; 9 nucleotides align to TRBD2. Losses at the gene ends were 11 bases for V and 3 bases for J; bases not matched to a gene: 8. Germline V gene data show CDR1 as LGHDT and CDR2 as YNNKEL (reference sequence). The CDR3 contains 14 residues. The CDR3, as DNA: TGTGCCGCGGGGGGGACTAGTATCTACAATGAGCAGTTCTTC. This gives the protein CAAGGTSIYNEQFF.

This clone occurred a few times. The chain joins TRBV19 to TRBJ1-1; D may be TRBD1 (5 bases). The CDR3 spans 14 residues. Germline CDR1 reads LNHDA; CDR2 reads SQIVND (reference sequence). Trimming removed 6 bases at V and 0 bases at J, with 11 bases between. Written as DNA, the CDR3 is TGTGCCAGTAGGCGAGACAGTTTGAACACTGAAGCTTTCTTT. Translation gives CASRRDSLNTEAFF.

V and J are TRBV11-3 and TRBJ1-5; TRBD1 matches at 10 bases. This CDR3 spans 18 amino acids. In germline, CDR1 is SGHNT, CDR2 YENEEA. J was trimmed by 7 bases and V by 5 bases; bases with no gene match: 17. The CDR3 sequence: CASSPPVTRQGAEQPQHF. In DNA form, the CDR3 reads TGTGCCAGCAGCCCACCAGTAACTCGACAGGGGGCGGAGCAGCCCCAGCATTTT. Full variable domain (rest looked up from reference TRBV11-3 and TRBJ1-5): EAGVVQSPRYKIIEKKQPVAFWCNPISGHNTLYWYLQNLGQGPELLIRYENEEAVDDSQLPKDRFSAERLKGVDSTLKIQPAELGDSAVYLCASSPPVTRQGAEQPQHFGDGTRLSIL.

V and J are TRBV24-1 and TRBJ2-6; 7 nucleotides agree with TRBD1. Germline V gives CDR1 KGHDR, CDR2 SFDVKD. This CDR3 is built from 18 residues. The junction had 8 bases not matched to a gene; V was cut back by 4 bases and J by 0 bases. For the CDR3, the DNA is TGTGCCACCAGTGACCACGGACAGGCCGACTCTGGGGCCAACGTCCTGACTTTC. Residues: CATSDHGQADSGANVLTF.

V usage is TRBV6-5 and J usage is TRBJ1-6, with 7 bases that match TRBD1. There are 16 residues in the CDR3. Looked up from germline, CDR1 is MNHEY and CDR2 is SVGAGI. The V and J ends lost 2 bases and 4 bases, in that order; junction bases with no gene match: 5. The CDR3 bases are TGTGCCAGCAGTTACCATGGACAGGCGTATAATTCACCCCTCCACTTT. Translation gives CASSYHGQAYNSPLHF.

V gene TRBV3-1 (or the pseudogene TRBV3-2) combines with J gene TRBJ1-2; TRBD1 matches at 8 bases. This CDR3 region has 15 residues. The V segment lost 4 bases and the J segment 3 bases; nucleotides outside the gene matches: 7. Germline V gene sequence: CDR1 LGHDT, CDR2 YNNKEL (reference sequence). This CDR3 is CASSRRGRGDYGYTF. The CDR3 bases are TGTGCCAGCAGCCGCAGGGGGCGGGGAGACTATGGCTACACCTTC.

This chain links TRBV7-2 with TRBJ2-3; 11 bases fit TRBD2. CDR1 and CDR2 (germline): SGHTA, FQGNSA. The CDR3 sequence is 18 residues long. V lost 1 base to trimming and J lost 0 bases; unmatched junction nucleotides: 6. The CDR3 region is CASSLDLAGGLSTDTQYF. CDR3 nucleotides: TGTGCCAGCAGCTTAGACCTAGCGGGGGGACTGAGCACAGATACGCAGTATTTT.

The V and J genes are TRBV28 and TRBJ1-1; TRBD1 agrees at 8 bases. The CDR3 is 12 amino acids. After removal of 6 bases from V and 8 bases from J, the junction contained 5 bases not matched to a gene. CDR1 and CDR2 from the germline V gene are MDHEN and SYDVKM. CDR3 bases: TGTGCCAGCAGACCTCGACAGGGGGAAGCTTTCTTT. It encodes CASRPRQGEAFF.

This chain joins TRBV18 and TRBJ1-1; tentative D call: TRBD1 (5 bases). The CDR3 has 14 amino acids. The germline V gene encodes CDR1 KGHSH and CDR2 LQKENI. V was cut by 1 base and J by 6 bases, with 12 bases left in between. CDR3 coding DNA: TGTGCCAGCTCACCACAGGAGGGGAGGGCTGAAGCTTTCTTT. Its protein product is CASSPQEGRAEAFF.

This clone turned up a few times. Other DNA sequences in the sample encode the same CDR3. The CDR3 sequence is CASSLNSYNEQFF. For the CDR3, the DNA is TGTGCCAGCAGCTTAAACTCTTACAATGAGCAGTTCTTC. This sequence joins TRBV7-2 and TRBJ2-1; D remains unclear. In germline, CDR1 is SGHTA, CDR2 FQGNSA. V gave up 2 bases and J gave up 4 bases, with 6 bases separating them. The CDR3 loop spans 13 amino acids.

The chain employs TRBV7-2 and TRBJ1-1; the match to TRBD1 covers 7 bases. The CDR3 totals 13 residues. The ends lost 0 bases at V and 11 bases at J; junction bases unmatched: 6. CDR1 and CDR2 from the germline V gene are SGHTA and FQGNSA. CDR3 nucleotide sequence: TGTGCCAGCAGCTTAGCTACAGGGGATAGGGCTTTCTTT. It codes for CASSLATGDRAFF.

This clone was picked up one time. This rearrangement joins TRBV27 to TRBJ2-7; D perhaps matches TRBD1 (5 bases). V lost 1 base to trimming and J lost 2 bases, with 12 bases between them. The CDR3 spans 15 residues. Germline assignment: CDR1 MNHEY and CDR2 SMNVEV (reference sequence). The CDR3 is CASSLLAGWAYEQYF. CDR3 DNA: TGTGCCAGCAGTTTATTGGCAGGGTGGGCCTACGAGCAGTACTTC.

J is TRBJ1-5 and V is TRBV4-2; the D is unclear. Trimming removed 0 bases from V and 0 bases from J, with 6 bases in between. Per the germline V gene, CDR1 is LGHNA and CDR2 is YNFKEQ. This CDR3 has 15 amino acids. CDR3 nucleotide sequence: TGTGCCAGCAGCCAAGATGAGTATAGCAATCAGCCCCAGCATTTT. It translates to CASSQDEYSNQPQHF.

The genes are TRBV27 and TRBJ1-5, with D unresolved. V lost 0 bases, J lost 4 bases, and 7 bases lay in between. CDR1 MNHEY and CDR2 SMNVEV come from the germline V gene (reference sequence). This CDR3 is built from 14 residues. This CDR3 is CASSLSYFNQPQHF. CDR3 coding DNA: TGTGCCAGCAGTTTATCGTACTTTAATCAGCCCCAGCATTTT.

The chain has TRBV13 and TRBJ1-1; 8 bases agree with TRBD1. Germline lookup yields CDR1 PRHDT and CDR2 FYEKMQ (reference sequence). The CDR3 runs to 14 residues. V lost 5 bases to trimming and J lost 8 bases; unmatched junction nucleotides: 10. In DNA, the CDR3 is TGTGCCAGCAGCACCGGACAGGGTTCGTTCGAAGCTTTCTTT. Protein sequence: CASSTGQGSFEAFF.

This chain connects TRBV7-9 to TRBJ2-1, with TRBD2 as a possible D gene (5 bases). Between the trimmed V and J ends, which lost 2 bases and 7 bases, there was a span of 18 bases. CDR3 length equals 16 residues. Germline CDR1 and CDR2: SEHNR and FQNEAQ (reference sequence). Written as DNA, the CDR3 is TGTGCCAGCAGCTTATTCGGGAAGCCGACGAAGAATGAGCAGTTCTTC. Protein product: CASSLFGKPTKNEQFF.

J is TRBJ2-1 and V is TRBV13; possible D gene TRBD2, 5 bases. Trimming removed 4 bases from V and 4 bases from J, with 11 bases in between. Germline V gene sequence: CDR1 PRHDT, CDR2 FYEKMQ (reference sequence). This CDR3 comprises 14 residues. The CDR3 protein is CASSSDSRYNEQFF. DNA of the CDR3: TGTGCCAGCAGCTCGGACTCCCGATACAATGAGCAGTTCTTC.

The chain carries TRBV12-3 or TRBV12-4 and TRBJ2-5, with D hard to call. The CDR3 covers 13 residues. V was clipped by 3 bases and J by 2 bases, with 7 bases between them. DNA for the CDR3: TGTGCCAGCAGTTTGGAGCAGCAAGAGACCCAGTACTTC. This translates into CASSLEQQETQYF.

This sequence joins TRBV20-1 and TRBJ1-4; D remains ambiguous. Germline CDR1 is DFQATT and CDR2 is SNEGSKA (reference sequence). The V gene lost 3 bases and the J gene lost 5 bases, with 19 bases spanning the gap. The CDR3 has 16 residues. In nucleotides, the CDR3 is TGCAGTGCTAGTTCCCTAGACGGAGGTACAAATGAAAAACTGTTTTTT. Its translation is CSASSLDGGTNEKLFF.

The chain carries TRBV6-5 and TRBJ2-3, with 8 bases aligning to TRBD1. The CDR3 covers 15 residues. J was trimmed by 1 base and V by 6 bases; bases with no gene match: 6. Germline CDR1 is MNHEY and CDR2 is SVGAGI. This CDR3 reads CASSPDRVRTDTQYF. CDR3 sequence (DNA): TGTGCCAGCAGCCCGGACAGGGTCCGCACAGATACGCAGTATTTT.